This is a list of T cell receptor beta chains from one sample in a study of T cell responses to AZD1222 COVID-19 vaccine. Clones were sequenced by immunoSEQ multiplex PCR, and TCRdb holds only the in-frame ones, with some missing. The sample includes tens of thousands of clones, 80% to 90% of them seen just once. The sample was peripheral blood, taken 28 days after the second AZD1222 dose. Receptors were obtained from an adult who received the AZD1222 COVID-19 vaccine. Each CDR3 is given with its conserved first and last residue. The D gene is left open where the match is weak. Where a row states a size, it is once, few, many or the class of an expanded clone; other rows omit it.

d_call: .; clone_size: .; j_call: TRBJ1-6; v_call: TRBV3-1/TRBV3-2; cdr3_nt: TGTGCCAGCAGCCGCCGGGGATCACCCCTCCACTTT; cdr3_aa: CASSRRGSPLHF
d_call: TRBD1; clone_size: .; j_call: TRBJ1-2; v_call: TRBV7-2; cdr3_nt: TGTGCCAGCAGCTCTCCCAGGGGGTCCCTCAACTATGGCTACACCTTC; cdr3_aa: CASSSPRGSLNYGYTF
d_call: TRBD2; clone_size: .; j_call: TRBJ2-1; v_call: TRBV15; cdr3_nt: TGTGCCACCAGCAGAGATCAGGGACTAGCGGGAGGTCGTAATGAGCAGTTCTTC; cdr3_aa: CATSRDQGLAGGRNEQFF
d_call: TRBD2; clone_size: .; j_call: TRBJ2-7; v_call: TRBV19; cdr3_nt: TGTGCCAGTAGTACCTTAGCGGGACCCTCCTACGAGCAGTACTTC; cdr3_aa: CASSTLAGPSYEQYF
d_call: TRBD1; clone_size: once; j_call: TRBJ1-2; v_call: TRBV20-1; cdr3_nt: TGCAGTGCTAGTCCTGGACAGGGCTATGGCTACACCTTC; cdr3_aa: CSASPGQGYGYTF
d_call: .; clone_size: .; j_call: TRBJ2-7; v_call: TRBV6-5; cdr3_nt: TGTGCCAGCAGTTACACCGGGGCCTACGAGCAGTACTTC; cdr3_aa: CASSYTGAYEQYF
d_call: .; clone_size: .; j_call: TRBJ2-1; v_call: TRBV2; cdr3_nt: TGTGCCAGCAGTGGAAGGAAGCAGTTCTTC; cdr3_aa: CASSGRKQFF
d_call: TRBD2; clone_size: .; j_call: TRBJ2-7; v_call: TRBV2; cdr3_nt: TGTGCCAGCAGCCGACTAGCGGGAGTTTCCGAGCAGTACTTC; cdr3_aa: CASSRLAGVSEQYF
d_call: .; clone_size: .; j_call: TRBJ1-1; v_call: TRBV27; cdr3_nt: TGTGCCAGCAGTTTTGGGCAGGGGAACACTGAAGCTTTCTTT; cdr3_aa: CASSFGQGNTEAFF
d_call: .; clone_size: .; j_call: TRBJ1-6; v_call: TRBV7-3; cdr3_nt: TGTGCCAGCAGCTTGTGGGCGGGGGCCAATTCACCCCTCCACTTT; cdr3_aa: CASSLWAGANSPLHF
d_call: .; clone_size: .; j_call: TRBJ1-3; v_call: TRBV5-1; cdr3_nt: TGCGCCAGCAGCCCCGGTCGGACAGATACAAACACCATATATTTT; cdr3_aa: CASSPGRTDTNTIYF
d_call: .; clone_size: .; j_call: TRBJ2-7; v_call: TRBV11-1; cdr3_nt: TGTGCCAGCAGCTTAGGCCCCCTGGAGGCCTACGAGCAGTACTTC; cdr3_aa: CASSLGPLEAYEQYF
d_call: TRBD2; clone_size: .; j_call: TRBJ2-1; v_call: TRBV5-1; cdr3_nt: TGCGCCAGCAGCTTGGGACTAGCGGGGATCAATGAGCAGTTCTTC; cdr3_aa: CASSLGLAGINEQFF
d_call: TRBD1; clone_size: .; j_call: TRBJ1-1; v_call: TRBV5-1; cdr3_nt: TGCGCCAGCAGAGCCGGGACAGACAACACTGAAGCTTTCTTT; cdr3_aa: CASRAGTDNTEAFF
d_call: TRBD1; clone_size: .; j_call: TRBJ2-7; v_call: TRBV28; cdr3_nt: TGTGCCAGCAGTACCCAGGGGGCCCCGCGCTACGAGCAGTACTTC; cdr3_aa: CASSTQGAPRYEQYF
d_call: .; clone_size: .; j_call: TRBJ1-2; v_call: TRBV19; cdr3_nt: TGTGCCAGTAGTAAGACAGCAGAACGCTATGGCTACACCTTC; cdr3_aa: CASSKTAERYGYTF
d_call: .; clone_size: .; j_call: TRBJ1-4; v_call: TRBV10-3; cdr3_nt: TGTGCCATCAGTGAGAGTAGTGAAAAACTGTTTTTT; cdr3_aa: CAISESSEKLFF
d_call: .; clone_size: once; j_call: TRBJ1-5; v_call: TRBV19; cdr3_nt: TGTGCCAGTAGTATCGACGACACAAGCAATCAGCCCCAGCATTTT; cdr3_aa: CASSIDDTSNQPQHF
d_call: .; clone_size: .; j_call: TRBJ1-6; v_call: TRBV12-5; cdr3_nt: TGTGCTAGTGGTTTGGGGACAGTCAATTCACCCCTCCACTTT; cdr3_aa: CASGLGTVNSPLHF
d_call: .; clone_size: .; j_call: TRBJ1-3; v_call: TRBV4-2; cdr3_nt: TGTGCCAGCAGCCAAGAGTCATCAGGAAACACCATATATTTT; cdr3_aa: CASSQESSGNTIYF